The 10 T cell receptor beta chains given below trace back to one sample, sequenced in a study of cytomegalovirus exposure and HLA in healthy donors. The PCR employed 60 Vbeta primers together with 13 Jbeta primers. Some clones are missing from TCRdb's copy, which holds only in-frame ones; the method was immunoSEQ multiplex PCR. The repertoire has around 130,000 clones, over 70% of them found once; the top ten carry around 1.5%. The sequenced material came from PBMCs. The receptors originated from a woman between 18 and 29 years old in good health and CMV-seronegative.

This chain links TRBV4-1 with TRBJ2-1; maybe TRBD2 (5 bases). Trimming stripped 4 bases from V and 3 bases from J, with 22 bases between. There are 18 residues in the CDR3. Germline V lookup: CDR1 MGHRA, CDR2 YSYEKL. The CDR3 region has the DNA TGCGCCAGCAGCCGACACACCCTGACGGGATCTGTCTACAATGAGCAGTTCTTC. It codes for CASSRHTLTGSVYNEQFF.

The rearrangement joins TRBV18 to TRBJ2-7; 10 positions match TRBD1. CDR3 length: 15 amino acids. V lost 2 bases, J lost 5 bases, and 6 bases stayed unmatched. The V gene's germline CDR1 is KGHSH and CDR2 LQKENI. In nucleotides, the CDR3 is TGTGCCAGCTCACCAGGGACAGGGGATTGGAACGAGCAGTACTTC. Translation: CASSPGTGDWNEQYF. The full variable domain, rest sourced from reference TRBV18 and TRBJ2-7, is NAGVMQNPRHLVRRRGQEARLRCSPMKGHSHVYWYRQLPEEGLKFMVYLQKENIIDESGMPKERFSAEFPKEGPSILRIQQVVRGDSAAYFCASSPGTGDWNEQYFGPGTRLTVT.

The genes are TRBV19 and TRBJ1-5, with a tentative D call TRBD1 (6 bases). Germline V CDR1 and CDR2: LNHDA, SQIVND (reference sequence). Trimming pared 10 bases from V and 8 bases from J, leaving 18 bases between. CDR3 length: 13 amino acids. This CDR3 reads CATRDTSGKPQHF. CDR3 nucleotides: TGTGCCACCCGGGACACCTCCGGGAAGCCCCAGCATTTT.

As DNA, the CDR3 is TGTGCCAGCGGACAAACTGGGGAGCTGTTTTTT. This translates into CASGQTGELFF. The rearrangement uses TRBV5-4 and TRBJ2-2, with D possibly TRBD1 on 5 matching bases. CDR3 size: 11 residues. Germline V gene lookup returns CDR1 SGHNT and CDR2 YYREEE (reference sequence). Trimming removed 7 bases from V and 8 bases from J, with 9 bases in between.

This clone turned up a few times. This chain links TRBV5-6 with TRBJ2-1, with 10 bases lining up with TRBD2. Trimming took 5 bases from V and 7 from J; bases not matched to a gene: 6. This CDR3 is built from 14 residues. From germline, CDR1 is SGHDT and CDR2 YYEEEE. The CDR3 coding sequence is TGTGCCAGCAGTTCCGGACTAGCGGCAAATGAGCAGTTCTTC. Encoded protein: CASSSGLAANEQFF.

The chain is built from TRBV23-1 and TRBJ2-5; 10 nucleotides align to TRBD1. TRBV23-1 is designated an ORF whose function remains uncertain. The CDR3 length is 15 residues. V was pared by 2 bases and J by 3 bases, with 3 bases of the junction left unmatched. This CDR3 reads CASSQLGTGEETQYF. In DNA, the CDR3 is TGCGCCAGCAGTCAACTCGGGACAGGGGAAGAGACCCAGTACTTC.

The rearrangement links TRBV6-6 to TRBJ1-2; D call uncertain. Germline lookup yields CDR1 MNHNY and CDR2 SVGAGI (reference sequence). This CDR3 has 12 amino acids. Trimming removed 6 bases at V and 1 base at J, with 6 bases between. As DNA, the CDR3 is TGTGCCAGCAGCGGTTATAACTATGGCTACACCTTC. As protein: CASSGYNYGYTF.

The chain uses TRBV5-3 and TRBJ2-7, with a weak D call TRBD2 (6 bases). TRBV5-3 is an ORF, and what it does is uncertain. This CDR3 comprises 14 residues. Trimming pared 0 bases from V and 0 bases from J, leaving 7 bases between. CDR3 residues: CARSLGGVSYEQYF. The CDR3 nucleotides read TGTGCCAGAAGCTTGGGGGGGGTCTCCTACGAGCAGTACTTC.

The chain carries TRBV18 and TRBJ2-7; D is possibly TRBD1 (6 bases). V was cut by 2 bases and J by 2 bases, with 10 bases left in between. CDR3 size: 14 residues. Germline values: CDR1 KGHSH, CDR2 LQKENI. The chain's CDR3 is CASSPSGGAYEQYF. Here the CDR3 DNA reads TGTGCCAGCTCACCAAGTGGGGGCGCCTACGAGCAGTACTTC. Looking up the rest from reference TRBV18 and TRBJ2-7 gives the full variable domain: NAGVMQNPRHLVRRRGQEARLRCSPMKGHSHVYWYRQLPEEGLKFMVYLQKENIIDESGMPKERFSAEFPKEGPSILRIQQVVRGDSAAYFCASSPSGGAYEQYFGPGTRLTVT.

The chain links TRBV19 to TRBJ2-5, with 7 bases fitting TRBD1. Trimming cost V 4 bases and J 8 bases; bases outside gene matches: 10. There are 14 residues in the CDR3. Per germline, CDR1 LNHDA and CDR2 SQIVND (reference sequence). The CDR3 reads CASSTAPQGFTQYF. CDR3 DNA: TGTGCCAGTAGTACCGCCCCACAGGGGTTTACCCAGTACTTC.